The 18 T cell receptor beta chains below were found in one sample sequenced in a study of shared clonotypes between healthy human individuals. Terminally differentiated effector memory CD45RA+ cells were left out of the naive CD8 fraction, which was CD45RO-negative and positively selected for CCR7. Profiling relied on immunoSEQ multiplex PCR, and the TCRdb table lists in-frame clones only, not all of them. The sample includes millions of clones, about 92% seen only once; the top ten take around 1.7%. The source material was naive CD8+ T cells from PBMCs. These receptors were taken from a young man in good health. Some clones in this sample may be carry-over from other donors' samples.

The rearrangement joins TRBV28 to TRBJ1-5, with a possible D match to TRBD1 (6 bases). Trimming stripped 6 bases from V and 5 bases from J, with 11 bases between. Germline CDR1 reads MDHEN; CDR2 reads SYDVKM. The CDR3 contains 13 residues. CDR3 amino acids: CASSLSGDQPQHF. DNA for the CDR3: TGTGCCAGCAGCCTTTCAGGGGATCAGCCCCAGCATTTT.

This clone was seen just once. The chain recombines TRBV7-9 with TRBJ2-7, with 7 bases matching TRBD1. J lost 0 bases, V lost 6 bases, and 8 bases had no gene match. This CDR3 is 15 amino acids long. Germline CDR1 is SEHNR and CDR2 is FQNEAQ (reference sequence). The CDR3 coding sequence is TGTGCCAGCAGTAAGGGACAGTTATCCTCCTACGAGCAGTACTTC. Its translation is CASSKGQLSSYEQYF.

J is TRBJ2-5 and V is TRBV7-9, with D perhaps matching TRBD1 or TRBD2 (5 bases each). The length of the CDR3 is 13 residues. The V end lost 4 bases, the J end lost 2 bases, and 8 bases lay between the germline ends. Per the germline V gene, CDR1 is SEHNR and CDR2 is FQNEAQ (reference sequence). Here the CDR3 DNA reads TGTGCCAGCAGCTGGGGGTATCAAGAGACCCAGTACTTC. It yields the protein CASSWGYQETQYF. The full variable domain, rest sourced from reference TRBV7-9 and TRBJ2-5, is DTGVSQNPRHKITKRGQNVTFRCDPISEHNRLYWYRQTLGQGPEFLTYFQNEAQLEKSRLLSDRFSAERPKGSFSTLEIQRTEQGDSAMYLCASSWGYQETQYFGPGTRLLVL.

The V call is TRBV7-2, the J call TRBJ2-2; D possibly matches TRBD1 or TRBD2 (6 bases each). There are 18 residues in the CDR3. V lost 1 base to trimming and J lost 3 bases, with 18 bases between them. Germline lookup yields CDR1 SGHTA and CDR2 FQGNSA. The CDR3 loop is CASSLVGGGRAYTGELFF. CDR3 bases: TGTGCCAGCAGCTTAGTCGGGGGCGGCAGGGCATACACCGGGGAGCTGTTTTTT.

A note on this clone: Other DNA variants within this sample encode the same CDR3. The J gene is TRBJ2-5, the V gene TRBV28; D not certain. CDR3 size: 13 residues. V was clipped by 1 base and J by 4 bases, with 7 bases between them. Per the germline V gene, CDR1 is MDHEN and CDR2 is SYDVKM. DNA for the CDR3: TGTGCCAGCAGTTTATTGCTAGGAGAGACCCAGTACTTC. It specifies CASSLLLGETQYF.

The chain joins TRBV27 to TRBJ2-2; weak D call: TRBD2 (5 bases). From germline, CDR1 is MNHEY and CDR2 SMNVEV (reference sequence). The CDR3 extends over 13 amino acids. Trimming removed 7 bases at V and 3 bases at J, with 9 bases between. In DNA form, the CDR3 reads TGTGCCAGCAACCCGAGGGACACCGGGGAGCTGTTTTTT. This encodes CASNPRDTGELFF.

The chain joins TRBV2 to TRBJ2-2; D call uncertain. Germline loops: CDR1 SNHLY, CDR2 FYNNEI. Trimming stripped 6 bases from V and 7 bases from J, with 9 bases between. CDR3 length: 12 residues. The CDR3 is CASSIRDGELFF. The CDR3 DNA reads TGTGCCAGCAGCATACGAGACGGGGAGCTGTTTTTT.

V usage is TRBV5-1 and J usage is TRBJ2-7, with 12 bases matching TRBD2. Trimming removed 4 bases from V and 2 bases from J; junction bases left unmatched: 7. CDR3 length: 16 amino acids. Germline CDR1 SGHRS, CDR2 YFSETQ. The CDR3 nucleotides are TGCGCCAGCAGCCCGGAGACTAGCGGGAGTCCCTACGAGCAGTACTTC. It yields the protein CASSPETSGSPYEQYF.

For this clone: At one end, the junction sequence differs from germline, possibly due to a read error. The chain couples TRBV12-5 to TRBJ1-5; no firm D call. The CDR3 contains 13 residues. Germline loops: CDR1 LGHNT, CDR2 FRNRAP. CDR3 nucleotide sequence: TGTGCTAGTAGTTTTGATGGCGATCAGCCCCAGCATTTT. Translating gives CASSFDGDQPQHF.

The rearrangement joins TRBV28 to TRBJ2-1; 7 positions match TRBD1. J gave up 2 bases and V 3 bases, and 10 bases lay outside the gene matches. The CDR3 runs 17 residues. The germline V gene encodes CDR1 MDHEN and CDR2 SYDVKM. CDR3 region: CASSFLAGTVTYNEQFF. The CDR3 coding sequence is TGTGCCAGCAGTTTCCTAGCCGGGACAGTTACCTACAATGAGCAGTTCTTC.

About this clone: The same CDR3 is also encoded by other DNA sequences in this sample. This rearrangement joins TRBV27 to TRBJ1-1, with a weak D call TRBD1 (5 bases). Germline V lookup: CDR1 MNHEY, CDR2 SMNVEV (reference sequence). The CDR3 spans 14 residues. Trimming stripped 6 bases from V and 0 bases from J, with 11 bases between. In DNA form, the CDR3 reads TGTGCCAGCAGGAGCAGGGAAATGAACACTGAAGCTTTCTTT. It specifies CASRSREMNTEAFF.

The gene calls are TRBV27 and TRBJ2-2; D is perhaps TRBD2 (6 bases). V was cut by 6 bases and J by 6 bases, with 17 bases left in between. Germline V gene sequence: CDR1 MNHEY, CDR2 SMNVEV (reference sequence). The CDR3 runs to 15 residues. As DNA, the CDR3 is TGTGCCAGCAGCCCCAACGTGGCGGGATCCGGGGAGCTGTTTTTT. This translates into CASSPNVAGSGELFF.

In its sample, this clone was seen once. The CDR3 region is CSERTSGRSDTQYF. The CDR3 region has the DNA TGCAGCGAGCGGACTAGCGGGAGATCGGATACGCAGTATTTT. The chain carries TRBV29-1 and TRBJ2-3; TRBD2 aligns across 13 bases. CDR1 is SQVTM, CDR2 ANQGSEA, per germline. V lost 7 bases and J lost 6; bases outside the gene matches: 7. The CDR3 is 14 residues long.

The rearrangement joins TRBV6-1 to TRBJ2-7, with TRBD2 matching 9 bases. The CDR3 extends over 16 amino acids. The V segment lost 0 bases and the J segment 0 bases; nucleotides outside the gene matches: 3. Per germline, CDR1 MNHNS and CDR2 SASEGT. CDR3 in amino acids: CASSEASGRSSYEQYF. CDR3 in DNA: TGTGCCAGCAGTGAAGCTAGCGGGAGAAGCTCCTACGAGCAGTACTTC.

The genes are TRBV4-1 and TRBJ2-5, with D tentatively TRBD2 (6 bases). Germline V lookup: CDR1 MGHRA, CDR2 YSYEKL. CDR3 length equals 17 residues. Trimming shortened V by 0 bases and J by 5 bases, and 19 bases separated the two germline ends. The CDR3 loop is CASSQDPREWGWETQYF. CDR3 DNA: TGCGCCAGCAGCCAAGATCCCCGGGAGTGGGGTTGGGAGACCCAGTACTTC.

Regarding this clone: Other nucleotide sequences from this sample produce the same CDR3. J is TRBJ2-1 and V is TRBV29-1; a possible D gene is TRBD1 (5 bases). V lost 3 bases to trimming and J lost 9 bases, with 9 bases between them. In germline, CDR1 is SQVTM, CDR2 ANQGSEA. The CDR3 consists of 11 residues. The CDR3 loop reads CSVDTGGEQFF. The DNA of the CDR3 is TGCAGCGTTGACACAGGTGGTGAGCAGTTCTTC.

This clone was counted once. This rearrangement joins TRBV9 to TRBJ2-5; TRBD2 aligns across 12 bases. Per the germline V gene, CDR1 is SGDLS and CDR2 is YYNGEE. V lost 4 bases to trimming and J lost 3 bases; unmatched junction nucleotides: 4. This CDR3 region has 15 residues. The CDR3 spells CASSTRLAGEETQYF. For the CDR3, the DNA is TGTGCCAGCAGCACCCGACTAGCGGGGGAAGAGACCCAGTACTTC.

The chain joins TRBV30 to TRBJ2-2; D is unclear. Germline lookup yields CDR1 GTSNPN and CDR2 SVGIG (reference sequence). The CDR3 covers 14 residues. Trimming took 5 bases from V and 5 from J, leaving 15 bases between them. The CDR3 bases are TGTGCCTGGGGAAGTAGCTGGAGTACCGGGGAGCTGTTTTTT. Its protein is CAWGSSWSTGELFF.